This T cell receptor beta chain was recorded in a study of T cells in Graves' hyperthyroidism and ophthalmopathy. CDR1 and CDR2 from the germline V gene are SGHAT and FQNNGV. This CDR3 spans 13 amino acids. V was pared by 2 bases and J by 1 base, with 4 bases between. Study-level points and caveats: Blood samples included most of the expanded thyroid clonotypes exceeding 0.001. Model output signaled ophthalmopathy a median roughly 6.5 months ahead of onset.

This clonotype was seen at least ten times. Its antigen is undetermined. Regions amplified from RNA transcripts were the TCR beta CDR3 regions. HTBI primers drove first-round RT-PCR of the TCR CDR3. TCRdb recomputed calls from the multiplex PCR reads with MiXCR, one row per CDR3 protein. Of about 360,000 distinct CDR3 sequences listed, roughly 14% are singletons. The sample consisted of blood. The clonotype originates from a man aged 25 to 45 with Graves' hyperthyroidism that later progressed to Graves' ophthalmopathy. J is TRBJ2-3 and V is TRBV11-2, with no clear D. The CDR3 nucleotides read TGTGCCAGCAGCTTAAGCCGCACAGATACGCAGTATTTT. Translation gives CASSLSRTDTQYF.